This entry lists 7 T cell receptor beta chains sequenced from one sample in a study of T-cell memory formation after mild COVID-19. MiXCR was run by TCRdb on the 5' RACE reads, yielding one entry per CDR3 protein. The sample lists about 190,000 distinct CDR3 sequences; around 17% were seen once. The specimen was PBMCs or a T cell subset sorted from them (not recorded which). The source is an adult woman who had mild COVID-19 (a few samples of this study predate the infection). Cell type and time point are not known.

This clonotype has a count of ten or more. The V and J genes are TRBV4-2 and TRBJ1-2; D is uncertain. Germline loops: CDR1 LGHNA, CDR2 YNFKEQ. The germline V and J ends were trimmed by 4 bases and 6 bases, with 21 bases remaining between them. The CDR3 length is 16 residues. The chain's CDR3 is CASSRLSGTGDHGYTF. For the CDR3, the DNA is TGTGCCAGCAGCCGACTCTCGGGCACGGGTGACCATGGCTACACCTTC.

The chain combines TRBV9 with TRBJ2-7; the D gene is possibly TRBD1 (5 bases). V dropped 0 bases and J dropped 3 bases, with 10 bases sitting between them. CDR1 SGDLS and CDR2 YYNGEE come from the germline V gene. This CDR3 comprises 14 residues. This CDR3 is CASSVGAQGYEQYF. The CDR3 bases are TGTGCCAGCAGCGTAGGAGCCCAGGGCTACGAGCAGTACTTC. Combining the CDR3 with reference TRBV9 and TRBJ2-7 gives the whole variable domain DSGVTQTPKHLITATGQRVTLRCSPRSGDLSVYWYQQSLDQGLQFLIQYYNGEERAKGNILERFSAQQFPDLHSELNLSSLELGDSALYFCASSVGAQGYEQYFGPGTRLTVT.

Here the CDR3 reads CASTLRTGGYTF. CDR3 nucleotide sequence: TGTGCCAGCACCCTCCGGACGGGTGGCTACACCTTC. The chain couples TRBV12-3 or TRBV12-4 to TRBJ1-2; no firm D call. V lost 7 bases to trimming and J lost 7 bases, with 13 bases between them. The CDR3 runs to 12 residues.

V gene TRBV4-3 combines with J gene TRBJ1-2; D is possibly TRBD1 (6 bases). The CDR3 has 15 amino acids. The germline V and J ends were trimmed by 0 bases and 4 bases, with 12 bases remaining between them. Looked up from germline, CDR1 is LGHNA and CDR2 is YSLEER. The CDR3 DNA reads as TGCGCCAGCAGCCAAGATCCCGCAGGGGTCTATGGCTACACCTTC. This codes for CASSQDPAGVYGYTF.

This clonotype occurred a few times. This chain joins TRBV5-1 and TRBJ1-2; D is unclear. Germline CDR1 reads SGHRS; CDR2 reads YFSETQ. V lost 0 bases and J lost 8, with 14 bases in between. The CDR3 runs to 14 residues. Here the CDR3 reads CASSLEQISSGYTF. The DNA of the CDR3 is TGCGCCAGCAGCTTGGAGCAGATAAGTTCGGGCTACACCTTC.

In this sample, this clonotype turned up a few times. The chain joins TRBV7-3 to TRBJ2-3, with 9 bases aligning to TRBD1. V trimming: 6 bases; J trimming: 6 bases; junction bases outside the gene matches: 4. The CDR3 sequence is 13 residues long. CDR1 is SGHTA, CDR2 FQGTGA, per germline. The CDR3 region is CASSRDRVDTQYF. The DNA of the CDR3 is TGTGCCAGCAGTCGGGACAGGGTGGATACGCAGTATTTT.

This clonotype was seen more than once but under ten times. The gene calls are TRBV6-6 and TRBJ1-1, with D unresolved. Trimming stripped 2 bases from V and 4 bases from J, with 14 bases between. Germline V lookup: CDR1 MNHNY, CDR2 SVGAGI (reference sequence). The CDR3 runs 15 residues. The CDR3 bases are TGTGCCAGCAGTTACATCGTGACGTCGGGCACTGAAGCTTTCTTT. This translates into CASSYIVTSGTEAFF.